Detailed here is one T cell receptor (beta chain). No antigen is known for it. Germline and junction disagree at one end, which may indicate a read error. These data come from a study of tumor and adjacent non-tumor tissue in lung cancer. Notes on the study in general: Normal lung showed higher cumulative top 100 clone frequency than tumor.

No cell sorting was done before RNA was extracted from the tissue. More than 3 cm separated this lung sample from the edge of the tumor. A modified ARM-PCR protocol with three rounds of nested PCR amplified TCRbeta. TCRdb processed the multiplex PCR reads anew with MiXCR; each CDR3 protein has one entry. The repertoire holds about 75,000 distinct CDR3 sequences, around 65% seen once, with 25% to 35% in the top ten. Source material: distant non-tumor lung tissue. The clonotype comes from a woman between 50 and 59 years old with non-small cell lung cancer.

This CDR3 is CAISKSNRGYAGNTIYF. For the CDR3, the DNA is TGTGCCATCAGTAAGTCGAACAGGGGATATGCAGGAAACACCATATATTTT. The rearrangement uses TRBV10-3 and TRBJ1-3; 7 bases are shared with TRBD1. The germline V gene encodes CDR1 ENHRY and CDR2 SYGVKD. CDR3 length: 17 residues.